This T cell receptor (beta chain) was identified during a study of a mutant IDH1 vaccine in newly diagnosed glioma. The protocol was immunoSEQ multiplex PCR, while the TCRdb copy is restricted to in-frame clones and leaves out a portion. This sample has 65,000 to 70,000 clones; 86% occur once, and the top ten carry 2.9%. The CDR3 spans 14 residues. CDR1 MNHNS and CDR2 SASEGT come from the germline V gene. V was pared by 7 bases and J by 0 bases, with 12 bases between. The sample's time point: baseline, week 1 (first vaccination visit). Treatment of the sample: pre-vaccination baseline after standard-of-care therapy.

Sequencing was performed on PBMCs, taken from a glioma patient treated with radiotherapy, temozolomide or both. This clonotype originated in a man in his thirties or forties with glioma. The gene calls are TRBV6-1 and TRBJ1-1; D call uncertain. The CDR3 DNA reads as TGTGCCAGCACCAGACAAGGCATGAACACTGAAGCTTTCTTT. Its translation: CASTRQGMNTEAFF.